This T cell receptor (beta chain) was sequenced for a study of control samples from healthy donors and cancer patients (dated by TCRdb to about 2020). The library was obtained by the immunoSEQ multiplex PCR assay. In TCRdb, the immuneACCESS table is reduced to in-frame sequences with V and J assigned. These tables do not hold every clone; where another copy was compared, an unresolved V gene accounts for under half, and the others remain unexplained. Recorded for this sample are around 120,000 clones; roughly 95% of them occurred a single time. About 4% of the sample goes to the ten largest clones. This clone came up once. Its recognized antigen is unknown. The input lacks base qualities; no much larger clone sits a single base away. The receptor's source is a man aged 25 to 40 in good health. Input material: blood.

The CDR3 sequence is CASSTRQGAGYNSPLHF. Here is the DNA: TGTGCCAGTAGTACGCGACAGGGGGCTGGATATAATTCACCCCTCCACTTT. The chain was built from TRBV19 and TRBJ1-6, with 10 central nucleotides matching TRBD1. Relative to germline, V is missing 4 bases and J is missing 4 bases, with 7 bases of the junction outside any gene match. From a lookup of the germline V gene (reference sequence), CDR1 and CDR2 are LNHDA and SQIVND. The CDR3 sequence holds 17 residues, the cysteine and phenylalanine included. Kept here is only the CDR3 DNA, which spans 51 bases and is read in frame from base 1. With the portions outside the CDR3 filled from the reference TRBV19 and TRBJ1-6 genes, the complete variable region becomes DGGITQSPKYLFRKEGQNVTLSCEQNLNHDAMYWYRQDPGQGLRLIYYSQIVNDFQKGDIAEGYSVSREKKESFPLTVTSAQKNPTAFYLCASSTRQGAGYNSPLHFGNGTRLTVT.